This T cell receptor beta chain came from a study of glioma-infiltrating T cells (dated by TCRdb to 2016 to 2018). About the study as a whole: Low-grade gliomas were WHO grade II oligodendrogliomas or astrocytomas, and glioblastomas were WHO grade IV tumors sampled at initial rather than recurrent diagnosis. Dexamethasone was administered to glioma patients for six or fewer days before surgery. The sequencing target for blood libraries was 4.5- to 10-fold coverage of 950,000 to 1,000,000 peripheral T cells. Glioma tissue, non-neoplastic brain tissue and matched peripheral blood mononuclear cells were used as sources from which TCR alpha- and beta-chain repertoires were sequenced. Each tissue-infiltrating repertoire was compared with the same patient's peripheral blood repertoire to measure divergence between tissue and blood T-cell populations. The paired cohort was made up of three low-grade glioma patients, several primary glioblastoma patients and three non-glioma patients who contributed non-neoplastic brain tissue. The investigation overall reported the following: VJ-independent divergence between tissue and blood was lower than expected in non-neoplastic patients but higher than expected in all gliomas, particularly low-grade gliomas. A signature set of shared blood CDR3 motifs marked patients with low tissue-blood divergence and was depleted in highly divergent patients. Only a very small number of CDR3 sequences turned up in both tissue and blood, a result put down to high CDR3 diversity combined with limited sampling. Group comparisons rested on small numbers: three non-neoplastic, three low-grade glioma and several glioblastoma patients.

This clonotype turned up a few times. Its antigen is not yet known. No much larger clone is present one base from it, and per-base qualities are unavailable. From a lookup of the germline V gene, CDR1 and CDR2 are SGHAT and FQNNGV. CDR3 length: 15 amino acids, cysteine to phenylalanine. Only the CDR3 DNA stays, 45 bases, in frame from base 1. The trim is 3 bases for V and 2 bases for J, with a gap of 12 bases between the germline ends. Immediately after resection, surgical brain or tumor specimens were cryofrozen in liquid nitrogen, with peripheral blood cells collected concurrently. The iRepertoire nested amplicon-rescue multiplex PCR (arm-PCR) platform was used to amplify TCR alpha and beta CDR3 regions from RNA. The input for one-step reverse transcription and amplification was about 100-400 ng of tissue mRNA or PBMC total RNA. Following bead purification, Illumina adapters were added by a secondary multiplex PCR, and libraries between 200 and 400 bp were gel-purified. Internal 6-nucleotide barcodes were carried by the libraries and were used for demultiplexing. The libraries were sequenced on an Illumina MiSeq using 2x220 or 2x250 nucleotide paired-end reads. Concerning the study's data processing: Paired reads were merged with FLASH 1.2.11 and aligned to the GRCh37 human genome with BWA-MEM before extracting TRA and TRB reads. V and J assignment used an IMGT-derived reference of cassette sequences and CDR3 motifs that included pseudogenes. Three-frame translation of reads was performed, and productive CDR3s were defined as those with a C...FGXG motif and no stop codons. Unique combinations of V-J cassette pair and CDR3 amino acid sequence were defined as clonotypes. Reads were filtered by Hamming distance, thresholded by each sample's sequence error rate in mapped regions. TCRdb trimmed the raw reads at Q25, called clones with MiXCR and kept productive beta chains. Rows with a matching CDR3 protein are joined into one entry that keeps the most common DNA and genes. These V and J calls originate from TCRdb's pipeline instead of the authors' own analysis. Within this sample are approximately 400,000 distinct CDR3 sequences, with roughly 41% of them counted one time only. The ten top clones hold about 12% of the sample.

This receptor was taken from a human donor with low-grade glioma or glioblastoma, undergoing nonglioma brain surgery, or in good health (not recorded which). In this chain, TRBV11-2 is recombined with TRBJ2-3; the D match is possibly TRBD1 or TRBD2, with 5 bases aligned in each. Sequencing input: glioma tissue, nonneoplastic brain tissue, or PBMCs (not recorded which). The DNA sequence is TGTGCCAGCAGCTTCGGGGCGTCTTACACAGATACGCAGTATTTT. Its product reads: CASSFGASYTDTQYF. Outside the CDR3, residues come from the reference TRBV11-2 and TRBJ2-3 proteins, so the full variable domain is: EAGVAQSPRYKIIEKRQSVAFWCNPISGHATLYWYQQILGQGPKLLIQFQNNGVVDDSQLPKDRFSAERLKGVDSTLKIQPAKLEDSAVYLCASSFGASYTDTQYFGPGTRLTVL.